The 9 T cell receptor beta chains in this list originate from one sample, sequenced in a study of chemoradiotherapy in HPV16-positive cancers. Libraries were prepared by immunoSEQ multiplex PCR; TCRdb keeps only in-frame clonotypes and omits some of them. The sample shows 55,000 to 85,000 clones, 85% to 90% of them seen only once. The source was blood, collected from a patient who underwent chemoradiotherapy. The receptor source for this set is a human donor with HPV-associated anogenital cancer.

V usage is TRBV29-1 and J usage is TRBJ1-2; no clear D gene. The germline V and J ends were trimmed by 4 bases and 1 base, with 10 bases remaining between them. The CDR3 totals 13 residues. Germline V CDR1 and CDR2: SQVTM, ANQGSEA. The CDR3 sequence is CSVARSGNYGYTF. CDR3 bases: TGCAGCGTTGCGCGGAGTGGTAACTATGGCTACACCTTC.

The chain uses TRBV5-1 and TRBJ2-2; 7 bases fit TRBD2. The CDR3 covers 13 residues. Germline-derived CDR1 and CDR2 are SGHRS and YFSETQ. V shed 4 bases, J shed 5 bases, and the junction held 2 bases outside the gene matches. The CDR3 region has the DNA TGCGCCAGCAGCGGGAGGGAAACCGGGGAGCTGTTTTTT. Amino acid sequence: CASSGRETGELFF.

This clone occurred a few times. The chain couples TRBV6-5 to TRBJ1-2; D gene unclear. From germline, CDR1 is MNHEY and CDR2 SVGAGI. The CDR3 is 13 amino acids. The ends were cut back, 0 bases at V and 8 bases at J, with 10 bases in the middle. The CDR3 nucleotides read TGTGCCAGCAGTTACTCGAATAGTGGGGGCTACACCTTC. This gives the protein CASSYSNSGGYTF.

This chain's CDR3 is CASSYRGEQFF. In DNA form, the CDR3 reads TGTGCCAGCAGCTATCGAGGCGAGCAGTTCTTC. V usage is TRBV5-4 and J usage is TRBJ2-1, with D unresolved. CDR1 and CDR2 (germline): SGHNT, YYREEE (reference sequence). The CDR3 consists of 11 residues. Trimming left V 3 bases short and J 10 bases short, with 8 bases between.

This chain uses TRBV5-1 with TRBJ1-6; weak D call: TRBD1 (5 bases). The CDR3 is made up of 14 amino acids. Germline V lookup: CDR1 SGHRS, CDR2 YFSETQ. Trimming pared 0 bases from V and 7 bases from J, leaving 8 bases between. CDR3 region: CASSLETANSPLHF. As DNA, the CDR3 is TGCGCCAGCAGCTTGGAGACAGCAAATTCACCCCTCCACTTT.

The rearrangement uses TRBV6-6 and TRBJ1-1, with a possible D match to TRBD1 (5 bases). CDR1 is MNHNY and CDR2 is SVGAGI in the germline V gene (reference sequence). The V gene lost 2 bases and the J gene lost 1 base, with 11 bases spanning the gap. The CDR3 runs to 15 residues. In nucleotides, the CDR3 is TGTGCCAGCAGTTACATCGGCAGGGCGAACACTGAAGCTTTCTTT. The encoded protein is CASSYIGRANTEAFF.

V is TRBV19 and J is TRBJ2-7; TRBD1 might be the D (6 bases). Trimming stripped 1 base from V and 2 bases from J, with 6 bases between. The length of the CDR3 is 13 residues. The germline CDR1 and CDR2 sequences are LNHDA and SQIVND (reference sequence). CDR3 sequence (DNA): TGTGCCAGTAGTATAGGACAGGCCTACGAGCAGTACTTC. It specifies CASSIGQAYEQYF.

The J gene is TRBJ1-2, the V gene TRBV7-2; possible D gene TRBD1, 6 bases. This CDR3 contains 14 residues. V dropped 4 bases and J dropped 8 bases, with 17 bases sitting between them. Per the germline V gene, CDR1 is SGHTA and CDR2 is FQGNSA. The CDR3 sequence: CASSYAGTPRGYTF. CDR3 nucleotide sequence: TGTGCCAGCAGCTATGCCGGGACACCGAGGGGCTACACCTTC.

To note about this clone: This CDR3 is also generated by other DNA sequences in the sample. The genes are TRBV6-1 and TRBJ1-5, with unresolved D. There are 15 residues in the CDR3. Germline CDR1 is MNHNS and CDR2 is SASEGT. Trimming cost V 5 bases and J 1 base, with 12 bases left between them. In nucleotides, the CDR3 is TGTGCCAGCAGTCAACGGTTAGGGAGCAATCAGCCCCAGCATTTT. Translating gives CASSQRLGSNQPQHF.